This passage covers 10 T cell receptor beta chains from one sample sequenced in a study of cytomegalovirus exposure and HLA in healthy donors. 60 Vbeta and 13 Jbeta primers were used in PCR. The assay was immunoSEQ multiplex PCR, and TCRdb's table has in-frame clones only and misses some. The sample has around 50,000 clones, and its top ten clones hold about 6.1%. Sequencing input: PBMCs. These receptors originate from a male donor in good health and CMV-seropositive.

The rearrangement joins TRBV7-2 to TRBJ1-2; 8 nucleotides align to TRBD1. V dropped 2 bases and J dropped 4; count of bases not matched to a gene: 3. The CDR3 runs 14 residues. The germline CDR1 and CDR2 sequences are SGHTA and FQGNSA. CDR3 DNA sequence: TGTGCCAGCAGCTTAAAGGACAGGGCCTATGGCTACACCTTC. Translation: CASSLKDRAYGYTF.

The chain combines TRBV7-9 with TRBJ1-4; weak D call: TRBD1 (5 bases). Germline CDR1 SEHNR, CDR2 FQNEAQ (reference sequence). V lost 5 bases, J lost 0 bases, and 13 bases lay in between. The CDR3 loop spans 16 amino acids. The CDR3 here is CASSRNDRTTNEKLFF. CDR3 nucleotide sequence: TGTGCCAGCAGCCGAAACGACAGAACAACTAATGAAAAACTGTTTTTT. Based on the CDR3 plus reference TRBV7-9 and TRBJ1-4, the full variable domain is DTGVSQNPRHKITKRGQNVTFRCDPISEHNRLYWYRQTLGQGPEFLTYFQNEAQLEKSRLLSDRFSAERPKGSFSTLEIQRTEQGDSAMYLCASSRNDRTTNEKLFFGSGTQLSVL.

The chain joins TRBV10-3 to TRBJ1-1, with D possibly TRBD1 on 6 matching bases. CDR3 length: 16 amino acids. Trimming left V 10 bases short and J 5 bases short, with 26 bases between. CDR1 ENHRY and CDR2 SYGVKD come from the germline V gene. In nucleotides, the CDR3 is TGTGCCACCCATCCACGTCCCCAGGAGAGGGGGACTGAAGCTTTCTTT. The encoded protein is CATHPRPQERGTEAFF.

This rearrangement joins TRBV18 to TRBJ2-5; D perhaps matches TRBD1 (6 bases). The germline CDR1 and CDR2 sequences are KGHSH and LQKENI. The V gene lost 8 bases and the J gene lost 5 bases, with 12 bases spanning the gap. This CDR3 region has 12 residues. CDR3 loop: CASKQGRETQYF. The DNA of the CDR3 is TGTGCCAGCAAACAGGGTCGGGAGACCCAGTACTTC.

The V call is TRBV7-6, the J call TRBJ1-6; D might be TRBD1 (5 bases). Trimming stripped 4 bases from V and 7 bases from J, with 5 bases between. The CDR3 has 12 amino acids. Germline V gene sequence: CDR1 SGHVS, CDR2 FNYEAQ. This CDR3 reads CASSSGNSPLHF. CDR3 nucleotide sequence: TGTGCCAGCAGCTCAGGGAATTCACCCCTCCACTTT.

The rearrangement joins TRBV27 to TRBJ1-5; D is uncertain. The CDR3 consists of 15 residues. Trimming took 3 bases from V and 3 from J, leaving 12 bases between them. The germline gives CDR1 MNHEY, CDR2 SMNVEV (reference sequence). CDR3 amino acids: CASSLEGNPNQPQHF. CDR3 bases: TGTGCCAGCAGTTTGGAGGGAAATCCCAATCAGCCCCAGCATTTT.

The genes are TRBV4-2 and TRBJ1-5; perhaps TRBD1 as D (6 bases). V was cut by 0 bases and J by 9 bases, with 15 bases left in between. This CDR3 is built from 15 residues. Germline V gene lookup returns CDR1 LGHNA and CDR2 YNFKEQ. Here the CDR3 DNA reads TGTGCCAGCAGCCAAGAGAGGGGGGGCCTCGGGCCCCAGCATTTT. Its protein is CASSQERGGLGPQHF.

The CDR3 here is CASSRGQGGSPLHF. Written as DNA, the CDR3 is TGTGCCAGCAGCCGGGGACAGGGCGGTTCACCCCTCCACTTT. The chain is built from TRBV9 and TRBJ1-6, with 9 bases that match TRBD1. The germline gives CDR1 SGDLS, CDR2 YYNGEE. V dropped 4 bases and J dropped 9; count of bases not matched to a gene: 5. The CDR3 has 14 amino acids.

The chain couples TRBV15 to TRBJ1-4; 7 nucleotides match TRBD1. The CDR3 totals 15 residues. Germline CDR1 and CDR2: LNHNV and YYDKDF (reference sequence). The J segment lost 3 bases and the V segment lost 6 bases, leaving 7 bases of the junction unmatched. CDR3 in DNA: TGTGCCACCAGAGCCGAGGGGGCAGCTAATGAAAAACTGTTTTTT. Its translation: CATRAEGAANEKLFF.

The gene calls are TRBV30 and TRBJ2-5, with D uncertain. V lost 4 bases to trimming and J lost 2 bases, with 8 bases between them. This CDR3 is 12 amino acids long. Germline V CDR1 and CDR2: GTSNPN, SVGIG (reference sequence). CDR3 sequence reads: CAWTSTQETQYF. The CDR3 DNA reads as TGTGCCTGGACTTCAACTCAAGAGACCCAGTACTTC. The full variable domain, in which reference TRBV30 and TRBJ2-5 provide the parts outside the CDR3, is SQTIHQWPATLVQPVGSPLSLECTVEGTSNPNLYWYRQAAGRGLQLLFYSVGIGQISSEVPQNLSASRPQDRQFILSSKKLLLSDSGFYLCAWTSTQETQYFGPGTRLLVL.